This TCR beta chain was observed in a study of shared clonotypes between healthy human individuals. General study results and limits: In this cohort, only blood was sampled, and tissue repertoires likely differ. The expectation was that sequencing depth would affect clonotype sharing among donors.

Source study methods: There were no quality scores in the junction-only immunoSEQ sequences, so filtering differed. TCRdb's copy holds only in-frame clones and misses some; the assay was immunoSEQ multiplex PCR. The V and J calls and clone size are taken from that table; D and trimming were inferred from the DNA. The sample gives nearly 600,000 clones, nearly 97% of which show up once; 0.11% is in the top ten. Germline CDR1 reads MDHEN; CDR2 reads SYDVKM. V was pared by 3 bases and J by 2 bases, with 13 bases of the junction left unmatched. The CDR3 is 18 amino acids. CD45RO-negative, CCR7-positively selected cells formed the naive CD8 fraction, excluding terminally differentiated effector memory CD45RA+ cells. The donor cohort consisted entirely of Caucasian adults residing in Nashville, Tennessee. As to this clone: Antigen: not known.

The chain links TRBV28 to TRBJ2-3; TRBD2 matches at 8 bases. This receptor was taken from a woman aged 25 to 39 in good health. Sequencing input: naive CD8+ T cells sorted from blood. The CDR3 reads CASSFPAAREDITDTQYF. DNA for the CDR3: TGTGCCAGCAGTTTCCCTGCCGCGCGGGAGGATATCACAGATACGCAGTATTTT.